The clone carrying this TCR beta chain has just a few counts. Clones were read by immunoSEQ multiplex PCR, and TCRdb kept only the in-frame ones, dropping some. The sample holds some 110,000 clones, less than 90% seen once. This specimen belongs to a study of T cell responses to AZD1222 COVID-19 vaccine. With 4 bases removed from V and 8 bases from J, the gap between germline ends came to 12 bases. In germline, CDR1 is SGHNT, CDR2 YYREEE (reference sequence). This CDR3 comprises 13 residues. The chain recombines TRBV5-4 with TRBJ2-2; TRBD1 or TRBD2 may be the D gene (6 bases each). Specimen: peripheral blood, collected on day 0 of AZD1222 vaccination. The clonotype was recovered from an adult in good health. The CDR3 reads CASSARGPGELFF. CDR3 sequence (DNA): TGTGCCAGCAGCGCCCGGGGGCCGGGGGAGCTGTTTTTT.